This TCR beta chain was retrieved from a study of beta chain features in type 1 diabetes. Study results and limitations: Shorter templates may be favored by PCR, equally so in patients and controls. In all four CD4+ subsets, TCRB CDR3 length was significantly, moderately reduced in type 1 diabetes.

A note on this clone: What it recognizes is unknown.

Trimming removed 8 bases from V and 2 bases from J, with 16 bases in between. The CDR3 totals 14 residues. CDR1 is WSHSY, CDR2 SAAADI, per germline. Every isolated RNA sample was fully reverse transcribed, so sequencing captured expressed TCRB transcripts. The read count averaged roughly 4 million across naive, central memory and regulatory T cell samples. Measured with immunoSEQ multiplex PCR; TCRdb has only the in-frame clones, and not every one. The sample lists about 710,000 clones; over 12% were seen once. The TCR sequence derives from a man aged 18 to 29 with type 1 diabetes. The chain combines TRBV10-2 with TRBJ2-7, with D maybe TRBD2 (6 bases). Sequenced: naive CD4+ T cells from blood. The DNA of the CDR3 is TGCGCCAGCGGTGGGGGGTCCCTCGCCTACGAGCAGTACTTC. Protein product: CASGGGSLAYEQYF.